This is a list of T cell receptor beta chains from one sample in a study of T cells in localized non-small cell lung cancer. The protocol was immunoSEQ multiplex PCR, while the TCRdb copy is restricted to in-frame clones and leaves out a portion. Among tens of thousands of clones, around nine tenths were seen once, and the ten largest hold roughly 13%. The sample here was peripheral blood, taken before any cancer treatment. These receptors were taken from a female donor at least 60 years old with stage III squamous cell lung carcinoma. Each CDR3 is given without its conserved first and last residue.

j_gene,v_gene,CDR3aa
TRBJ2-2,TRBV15,ATSPPWSWNTGELF
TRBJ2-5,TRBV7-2,ASSPPGLARETQY
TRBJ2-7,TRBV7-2,ASSHRRVNEQY
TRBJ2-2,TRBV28,ASSLYRTGTGELF
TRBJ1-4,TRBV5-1,ASSLVGGLDEKLF
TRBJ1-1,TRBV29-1,SVGGLGGALTEAF
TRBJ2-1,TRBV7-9,ASSPGSVGF
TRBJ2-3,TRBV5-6,ASSFLLAGGSDTQY
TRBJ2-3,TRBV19,ASSIFASSTDTQY
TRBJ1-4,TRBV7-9,ASSLVGQGEKLF
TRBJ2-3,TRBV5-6,ASSLGTRRDTQY
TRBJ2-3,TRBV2,ASRGGGLSTDTQY
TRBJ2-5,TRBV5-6,ASSRRLDLTRGETQY
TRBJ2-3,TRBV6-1,ASSRYYGTDTQY
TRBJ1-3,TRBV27,ASSLNWDHTSSGNTIY
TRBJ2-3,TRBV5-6,ASSFQASWGGTDTQY
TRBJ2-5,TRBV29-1,SVRVSQETQY
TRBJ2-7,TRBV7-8,ASSLPGQSSYEQY
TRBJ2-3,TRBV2,ASSPQGGLGDTQY
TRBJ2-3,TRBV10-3,AISDSGLAGADTQY
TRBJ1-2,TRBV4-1,ASSQGPLQGVMRGYT